The 22 T cell receptor beta chains below come from one sample, sequenced in a study of metastatic and nonmetastatic thyroid tumors. Each patient came to thyroid surgery without any prior treatment (of any kind). TCRdb reanalyzed the PCR reads via MiXCR. The repertoire holds about 28,000 clones, with 20% as singletons. Specimen: blood. These receptor sequences come from a female donor with papillary thyroid cancer or a benign thyroid nodule (not recorded which). Some clones in this sample may be carry-over from other donors' samples.

This clone was picked up many times. The gene calls are TRBV7-6 and TRBJ2-1, with D possibly matching TRBD2 (6 bases). Trimming stripped 2 bases from V and 7 bases from J, with 18 bases between. The CDR3 length is 16 residues. The V gene's germline CDR1 is SGHVS and CDR2 FNYEAQ. The CDR3 loop reads CASSLLVAGPGNEQFF. CDR3 bases: TGTGCCAGCAGCTTATTGGTGGCGGGGCCGGGGAATGAGCAGTTCTTC.

The V call is TRBV13, the J call TRBJ2-3; 10 bases align to TRBD1. Per the germline V gene, CDR1 is PRHDT and CDR2 is FYEKMQ (reference sequence). The trim removed 3 bases at V and 0 bases at J, leaving 12 bases unmatched. This CDR3 is 19 amino acids long. Written as DNA, the CDR3 is TGTGCCAGCAGCTTGGGACAGGGGCTCGGGAAACCTAGCACAGATACGCAGTATTTT. Its protein product is CASSLGQGLGKPSTDTQYF.

The sample holds many counts of this clone. V is TRBV20-1 and J is TRBJ2-7, with D perhaps matching TRBD1 or TRBD2 (5 bases each). Germline CDR1 is DFQATT and CDR2 is SNEGSKA (reference sequence). CDR3 length: 13 amino acids. The ends were cut back, 1 base at V and 5 bases at J, with 12 bases in the middle. The CDR3 DNA reads TGCAGTGCTAGAGGCCGGCGAGGGGACGAGCAGTACTTC. It specifies CSARGRRGDEQYF.

CDR3 DNA sequence: TGTGCCAGCAGTGACCGGGACAGGGGGTTATCATTTGAGACCCAGTACTTC. The encoded protein is CASSDRDRGLSFETQYF. The chain employs TRBV6-1 and TRBJ2-5; 11 bases agree with TRBD1. Germline loops: CDR1 MNHNS, CDR2 SASEGT. The junction had 11 bases not matched to a gene; V was cut back by 3 bases and J by 5 bases. This CDR3 contains 17 residues.

In this sample, this clone turned up many times. This chain links TRBV20-1 with TRBJ1-2, with TRBD1 identical over 9 bases. Germline CDR1 is DFQATT and CDR2 is SNEGSKA (reference sequence). The CDR3 is 14 amino acids. Germline trimming cut 3 bases from V and 2 bases from J; bases unmatched to any gene: 4. This chain's CDR3 is CSASTDRGNYGYTF. DNA for the CDR3: TGCAGTGCTAGCACTGACAGGGGGAACTATGGCTACACCTTC.

This clone came up many times. The V gene is TRBV25-1, the J gene TRBJ2-3, with unresolved D. The length of the CDR3 is 15 residues. CDR1 is MGHDK and CDR2 is SYGVNS in the germline V gene. V was trimmed by 4 bases and J by 2 bases, leaving 13 bases between them. The CDR3 nucleotides read TGTGCCAGCAGTGCACAGCCTGGGCCCACAGATACGCAGTATTTT. Translating gives CASSAQPGPTDTQYF.

DNA of the CDR3: TGTGCCAGCTCCGGAGAGGGGTGGTCACCCCTCCACTTT. As protein: CASSGEGWSPLHF. The chain has TRBV18 and TRBJ1-6; TRBD1 is a possible D gene (5 bases). CDR1 is KGHSH and CDR2 is LQKENI in the germline V gene. V gave up 6 bases and J gave up 10 bases, with 13 bases separating them. The CDR3 loop spans 13 amino acids.

This clone occurred many times. The J gene is TRBJ1-1, the V gene TRBV7-9; D perhaps matches TRBD1 (5 bases). The CDR3 has 13 amino acids. CDR1 is SEHNR, CDR2 FQNEAQ, per germline (reference sequence). V was shortened by 6 bases and J by 6 bases, with 14 bases between the two germline ends. The CDR3 here is CASRRDPAAEAFF. The DNA for the CDR3 is TGTGCCAGCAGGCGGGACCCTGCGGCTGAAGCTTTCTTT. Together with reference TRBV7-9 and TRBJ1-1, the CDR3 gives the full variable domain: DTGVSQNPRHKITKRGQNVTFRCDPISEHNRLYWYRQTLGQGPEFLTYFQNEAQLEKSRLLSDRFSAERPKGSFSTLEIQRTEQGDSAMYLCASRRDPAAEAFFGQGTRLTVV.

This rearrangement joins TRBV7-8 to TRBJ1-5; no firm D call. Germline CDR1 is SGHVS and CDR2 is FQNEAQ. V lost 5 bases and J lost 5, with 16 bases in between. The CDR3 length is 15 residues. CDR3 sequence: CASSNSYRRDQPQHF. The CDR3 DNA reads as TGTGCCAGCAGCAACTCTTACCGCCGGGATCAGCCCCAGCATTTT.

This clone was counted at least ten times. The rearrangement links TRBV29-1 to TRBJ2-3; the match to TRBD2 covers 11 bases. CDR3 length: 14 amino acids. The germline gives CDR1 SQVTM, CDR2 ANQGSEA. V lost 3 bases and J lost 1; bases outside the gene matches: 0. DNA for the CDR3: TGCAGCGTTGAGACTAGCGGGGGCACAGATACGCAGTATTTT. This gives the protein CSVETSGGTDTQYF.

This clone was detected ten times or more. The rearrangement uses TRBV10-3 and TRBJ1-6; TRBD1 is a possible D gene (5 bases). CDR1 is ENHRY, CDR2 SYGVKD, per germline. The CDR3 extends over 13 amino acids. V gave up 7 bases and J gave up 10 bases, with 14 bases separating them. Here the CDR3 DNA reads TGTGCCATCAAACAGGAGCCAGGATCACCCCTCCACTTT. It encodes CAIKQEPGSPLHF.

This clone was seen more than once but under ten times. The V gene is TRBV25-1, the J gene TRBJ2-3; a possible D gene is TRBD2 (6 bases). V was trimmed by 7 bases and J by 2 bases, leaving 10 bases between them. CDR1 is MGHDK, CDR2 SYGVNS, per germline. The CDR3 runs 13 residues. The CDR3: CASTGLPTDTQYF. In nucleotides, the CDR3 is TGTGCCAGCACTGGACTACCCACAGATACGCAGTATTTT.

In its sample, this clone was seen many times. V is TRBV18 and J is TRBJ1-1; D call uncertain. CDR1 is KGHSH and CDR2 is LQKENI in the germline V gene. The CDR3 covers 14 residues. Trimming cost V 0 bases and J 6 bases, with 11 bases left between them. The CDR3 spells CASSPPISTAEAFF. CDR3 coding DNA: TGTGCCAGCTCACCACCGATCAGTACGGCTGAAGCTTTCTTT.

This clone has a count of ten or more. The gene calls are TRBV18 and TRBJ2-1; 9 bases map to TRBD1. Per the germline V gene, CDR1 is KGHSH and CDR2 is LQKENI. Trimming removed 4 bases from V and 6 bases from J; junction bases left unmatched: 7. The CDR3 is 15 amino acids. The CDR3 sequence is CASSQNTGQGNEQFF. CDR3 bases: TGTGCCAGCTCACAAAACACGGGACAGGGCAATGAGCAGTTCTTC.

The sample holds many counts of this clone. Different DNA sequences within this sample yield the same CDR3. This CDR3 is CATTVSGGTDTQYF. The CDR3 bases are TGTGCCACCACGGTGAGCGGGGGTACAGATACGCAGTATTTT. The chain is built from TRBV12-3 or TRBV12-4 and TRBJ2-3, with 8 bases that match TRBD2. This CDR3 contains 14 residues. J gave up 3 bases and V 10 bases, and 9 bases lay outside the gene matches.

This clone was seen only once. The rearrangement joins TRBV4-1 to TRBJ2-7, with 8 bases aligning to TRBD1. Looked up from germline, CDR1 is MGHRA and CDR2 is YSYEKL. CDR3 length: 18 amino acids. Unmatched junction bases numbered 10, after V lost 0 bases and J lost 0 bases. CDR3 coding DNA: TGCGCCAGCAGCCAAGATACCGGGACAGGTGTTAGCTCCTACGAGCAGTACTTC. It yields the protein CASSQDTGTGVSSYEQYF.

In this sample, this clone turned up a few times. The genes are TRBV10-2 and TRBJ2-3, with 8 bases identical to TRBD1. The CDR3 spans 13 residues. V lost 8 bases and J lost 1; bases outside the gene matches: 2. Germline CDR1 is WSHSY and CDR2 is SAAADI. In DNA form, the CDR3 reads TGCGCCAGCGGACAGGGCGGCACAGATACGCAGTATTTT. Residues: CASGQGGTDTQYF.

This clone was observed many times. The J gene is TRBJ1-1, the V gene TRBV7-8, with 10 bases fitting TRBD1. This CDR3 region has 15 residues. Germline loops: CDR1 SGHVS, CDR2 FQNEAQ. The J segment lost 4 bases and the V segment lost 2 bases, leaving 4 bases of the junction unmatched. The CDR3 region is CASSLRQGAGTEAFF. The CDR3 bases are TGTGCCAGCAGCTTAAGACAGGGGGCGGGCACTGAAGCTTTCTTT.

This rearrangement joins TRBV11-1 to TRBJ2-1; D perhaps matches TRBD2 (7 bases). There are 17 residues in the CDR3. V shed 2 bases and J shed 7 bases, with 21 bases lying between them. Germline loops: CDR1 SGHAT, CDR2 FQDESV (reference sequence). The CDR3 region is CASSLSSAGARGNEQFF. The CDR3 DNA is TGTGCCAGCAGCTTATCCAGCGCGGGGGCGAGGGGAAATGAGCAGTTCTTC.

There are many counts of this clone. The chain recombines TRBV25-1 with TRBJ2-7, with TRBD1 matching 8 bases. The CDR3 is 14 amino acids. V shed 5 bases and J 0 bases; nucleotides not matched to a gene: 3. CDR1 and CDR2 (germline): MGHDK, SYGVNS. The CDR3 nucleotides read TGTGCCAGCAGTAGGACAGGGCCCTCCTACGAGCAGTACTTC. Its protein product is CASSRTGPSYEQYF.

The chain couples TRBV5-6 to TRBJ1-2, with no clear D. CDR3 length equals 14 residues. V gave up 4 bases and J gave up 8 bases, with 18 bases separating them. Looked up from germline, CDR1 is SGHDT and CDR2 is YYEEEE. CDR3 bases: TGTGCCAGCAGCCCCAGACGCCCGGATGAAGGCTACACCTTC. It is translated as CASSPRRPDEGYTF.

This clone was detected ten times or more. This sequence joins TRBV6-6 and TRBJ1-5; D call uncertain. The CDR3 extends over 18 amino acids. Germline CDR1 and CDR2: MNHNY and SVGAGI (reference sequence). Deletions cut 6 bases from V and 0 bases from J, with 21 bases between. The CDR3 bases are TGTGCCAGCAGCCCTGGACCAGGACGCTTACTTAGCAATCAGCCCCAGCATTTT. This sequence encodes CASSPGPGRLLSNQPQHF.